This TCR beta chain was sequenced during a study of CD8+ T cells in alopecia areata. Extraction and reverse transcription of RNA yielded cDNA as the sequencing template. Profiled with immunoSEQ multiplex PCR; TCRdb holds only in-frame clones, not every one. Among over 150,000 clones, 50% to 70% were seen once, and the ten largest hold 1.5% to 2%. The CDR3 loop spans 14 amino acids. CDR1 SNHLY and CDR2 FYNNEI come from the germline V gene. V shed 4 bases and J shed 0 bases, with 9 bases lying between them. The source is a human donor with alopecia areata. The V and J genes are TRBV2 and TRBJ1-1, with unresolved D. The sample was CD4+ T cells sorted from blood, taken at week 0. The CDR3 sequence: CASSVGNMNTEAFF. In DNA form, the CDR3 reads TGTGCCAGCAGTGTGGGCAACATGAACACTGAAGCTTTCTTT.